This T cell receptor (beta chain) was retrieved from a study of cytomegalovirus exposure and HLA in healthy donors. Study-level information: A data release that came early held some 79 million unique TCRs from HLA-typed donors. Study-wide findings and caveats: By a later analysis, the bulk of CMV-associated TCR beta chains appeared HLA-restricted. A link between a missense DCLRE1C variant and TCR beta V- and J-gene trimming emerged from a later analysis.

As concerns this clone: Antigen unknown.

V lost 4 bases, J lost 3 bases, and 10 bases lay in between. The CDR3 has 14 amino acids. Germline lookup yields CDR1 SGHRS and CDR2 YFSETQ. Vbeta (60) and Jbeta (13) primers were used in the PCR. The repertoire was sequenced with immunoSEQ multiplex PCR; TCRdb's copy has only in-frame clones and lacks some. The sample carries 100,000 to 150,000 clones, about 79% recorded once. The V call is TRBV5-1, the J call TRBJ2-2, with D maybe TRBD1 (6 bases). The sample was PBMCs. The receptor comes from a middle-aged man in good health and CMV-seronegative. CDR3 in amino acids: CASSQDSYTGELFF. In DNA form, the CDR3 reads TGCGCCAGCAGCCAGGACAGCTACACCGGGGAGCTGTTTTTT.